Listed below are T cell receptor beta chains from one sample, sequenced in a study of blood T cell repertoires in COVID-19. TCRdb keeps only in-frame clones here, not all; method: immunoSEQ multiplex PCR. The sample has some 30,000 clones; more than 70% are singletons. The sample taken for sequencing was peripheral blood. The receptor source for this set is a human donor with active COVID-19. The donor label of this sample is uncertain. Each CDR3 is given with its conserved first and last residue. Each record gives: D gene, J gene, clone size, V gene, CDR3 protein, CDR3 DNA. The D gene is left open where the match is weak. Some rows mark clone size as missing; the rest say once, few, many or name a class of expanded clone.

D gene: -
J gene: TRBJ2-7
clone size: -
V gene: TRBV18
CDR3 protein: CASSPPAGQKKSYEQYF
CDR3 DNA: TGTGCCAGCTCACCACCCGCGGGGCAGAAAAAATCCTACGAGCAGTACTTC

D gene: TRBD1
J gene: TRBJ1-2
clone size: once
V gene: TRBV9
CDR3 protein: CASSPITYRGKNYGYTF
CDR3 DNA: TGTGCCAGCAGCCCAATCACTTACAGGGGGAAGAACTATGGCTACACCTTC

D gene: TRBD2
J gene: TRBJ2-2
clone size: once
V gene: TRBV5-1
CDR3 protein: CASSGLAGGTNTGELFF
CDR3 DNA: TGCGCCAGTTCCGGACTAGCGGGGGGAACGAACACCGGGGAGCTGTTTTTT

D gene: -
J gene: TRBJ2-7
clone size: -
V gene: TRBV3-1/TRBV3-2
CDR3 protein: CASSPSPYEQYF
CDR3 DNA: TGTGCCAGCAGCCCTTCCCCTTATGAGCAGTACTTC

D gene: -
J gene: TRBJ2-1
clone size: -
V gene: TRBV11-3
CDR3 protein: CASSSGLGEQFF
CDR3 DNA: TGTGCCAGCAGCTCGGGACTTGGTGAGCAGTTCTTC

D gene: -
J gene: TRBJ1-2
clone size: -
V gene: TRBV24-1
CDR3 protein: CATSDSTENYGYTF
CDR3 DNA: TGTGCCACCAGTGACAGTACAGAGAACTATGGCTACACCTTC

D gene: TRBD1
J gene: TRBJ2-7
clone size: once
V gene: TRBV29-1
CDR3 protein: CSVEDRNLSYEQYF
CDR3 DNA: TGCAGCGTTGAGGACAGGAACCTATCCTACGAGCAGTACTTC

D gene: TRBD2
J gene: TRBJ2-2
clone size: -
V gene: TRBV7-7
CDR3 protein: CASSQLAGGGGELFF
CDR3 DNA: TGTGCTAGCAGCCAACTAGCGGGGGGCGGCGGGGAGCTGTTTTTT

D gene: TRBD2
J gene: TRBJ2-3
clone size: -
V gene: TRBV11-3
CDR3 protein: CASSLSFRGDASDTQYF
CDR3 DNA: TGTGCCAGCAGCTTGTCCTTCCGGGGGGATGCATCAGATACGCAGTATTTT

D gene: -
J gene: TRBJ1-3
clone size: -
V gene: TRBV7-9
CDR3 protein: CASSLDNSGNTIYF
CDR3 DNA: TGTGCCAGCAGCTTAGACAACTCTGGAAACACCATATATTTT

D gene: -
J gene: TRBJ1-1
clone size: -
V gene: TRBV2
CDR3 protein: CASSREGSGTEAFF
CDR3 DNA: TGTGCCAGCAGCCGGGAGGGCTCGGGCACTGAAGCTTTCTTT

D gene: TRBD2
J gene: TRBJ2-1
clone size: -
V gene: TRBV2
CDR3 protein: CATPGLAGTYSSYNEQFF
CDR3 DNA: TGTGCCACACCGGGACTAGCGGGGACCTATAGCTCCTACAATGAGCAGTTCTTC

D gene: TRBD2
J gene: TRBJ2-7
clone size: -
V gene: TRBV27
CDR3 protein: CASSPGTSNYEQYF
CDR3 DNA: TGTGCCAGCAGTCCGGGGACTAGCAACTACGAGCAGTACTTC

D gene: TRBD1
J gene: TRBJ1-2
clone size: -
V gene: TRBV11-2
CDR3 protein: CASSPYGQDLYGYTF
CDR3 DNA: TGTGCCAGCAGCCCATACGGACAGGACCTCTATGGCTACACCTTC

D gene: TRBD1
J gene: TRBJ1-5
clone size: -
V gene: TRBV15
CDR3 protein: CATSRGSGTGISSNQPQHF
CDR3 DNA: TGTGCCACCAGCAGAGGGTCCGGGACAGGGATTTCGAGCAATCAGCCCCAGCATTTT

D gene: -
J gene: TRBJ2-1
clone size: -
V gene: TRBV4-1
CDR3 protein: CASSQPAGRVYNEQFF
CDR3 DNA: TGCGCCAGCAGCCAACCCGCGGGACGAGTGTACAATGAGCAGTTCTTC

D gene: -
J gene: TRBJ2-7
clone size: -
V gene: TRBV2
CDR3 protein: CASSEEPGFTYEQYF
CDR3 DNA: TGTGCCAGCAGTGAGGAGCCGGGGTTCACCTACGAGCAGTACTTC

D gene: -
J gene: TRBJ1-5
clone size: -
V gene: TRBV3-1/TRBV3-2
CDR3 protein: CASSQSVGAQPQHF
CDR3 DNA: TGTGCCAGCAGCCAATCCGTAGGGGCCCAGCCCCAGCATTTT

D gene: -
J gene: TRBJ2-3
clone size: -
V gene: TRBV5-4
CDR3 protein: CASSSGDTQYF
CDR3 DNA: TGTGCCAGCAGCTCGGGAGATACGCAGTATTTT

D gene: TRBD1
J gene: TRBJ1-2
clone size: -
V gene: TRBV10-3
CDR3 protein: CAGRTGEKDGYTF
CDR3 DNA: TGTGCCGGCCGGACAGGGGAGAAGGATGGCTACACCTTC

D gene: -
J gene: TRBJ1-2
clone size: -
V gene: TRBV6-2/TRBV6-3
CDR3 protein: CASSYNPASSGYTF
CDR3 DNA: TGTGCCAGCAGTTATAATCCAGCGTCGTCGGGCTACACCTTC

D gene: TRBD2
J gene: TRBJ2-3
clone size: -
V gene: TRBV6-2/TRBV6-3
CDR3 protein: CASSQLGGGGNTQYF
CDR3 DNA: TGTGCCAGCAGTCAACTTGGGGGCGGGGGGAATACGCAGTATTTT

D gene: -
J gene: TRBJ1-2
clone size: -
V gene: TRBV3-1/TRBV3-2
CDR3 protein: CASSQGVSRQSESPGF
CDR3 DNA: TGTGCCAGCAGCCAAGGAGTTAGCCGACAGAGTGAGTCCCCCGGTTTC

D gene: -
J gene: TRBJ1-1
clone size: -
V gene: TRBV5-4
CDR3 protein: CASSLAGVAEAFF
CDR3 DNA: TGTGCCAGCAGCTTGGCGGGTGTGGCTGAAGCTTTCTTT

D gene: TRBD1
J gene: TRBJ2-5
clone size: -
V gene: TRBV2
CDR3 protein: CASSGDRLSQETQYF
CDR3 DNA: TGTGCCAGCAGTGGGGACAGGCTAAGCCAAGAGACCCAGTACTTC

D gene: TRBD1
J gene: TRBJ2-1
clone size: -
V gene: TRBV10-2
CDR3 protein: CASNGDRGNEQFF
CDR3 DNA: TGCGCCAGCAACGGTGACAGGGGCAATGAGCAGTTCTTC

D gene: TRBD2
J gene: TRBJ2-1
clone size: -
V gene: TRBV9
CDR3 protein: CASSGGGGAGNEQFF
CDR3 DNA: TGTGCCAGCAGCGGAGGCGGGGGGGCCGGCAATGAGCAGTTCTTC

D gene: TRBD1
J gene: TRBJ2-5
clone size: -
V gene: TRBV5-1
CDR3 protein: CASSGGTGGYQETQYF
CDR3 DNA: TGCGCCAGCTCGGGAGGGACAGGGGGTTACCAAGAGACCCAGTACTTC

D gene: TRBD2
J gene: TRBJ2-5
clone size: few
V gene: TRBV2
CDR3 protein: CASRRTSGQQETQYF
CDR3 DNA: TGTGCCAGCAGGCGGACTAGCGGGCAACAAGAGACCCAGTACTTC

D gene: -
J gene: TRBJ2-1
clone size: -
V gene: TRBV6-5
CDR3 protein: CASSYSRGGREQFF
CDR3 DNA: TGTGCCAGCAGTTACTCGAGGGGGGGCAGGGAGCAGTTCTTC

D gene: TRBD2
J gene: TRBJ2-5
clone size: -
V gene: TRBV7-2
CDR3 protein: CASSLIGLRNSGPQETQYF
CDR3 DNA: TGTGCCAGCAGCTTAATAGGACTCAGGAATAGCGGGCCCCAAGAGACCCAGTACTTC

D gene: -
J gene: TRBJ2-6
clone size: -
V gene: TRBV7-2
CDR3 protein: CASSLPLASSSGANVLTF
CDR3 DNA: TGTGCCAGCAGCTTACCCCTCGCTTCGAGCTCTGGGGCCAACGTCCTGACTTTC

D gene: -
J gene: TRBJ1-6
clone size: few
V gene: TRBV18
CDR3 protein: CASSPRHDSPLHF
CDR3 DNA: TGTGCCAGCTCACCCCGACACGATTCACCCCTCCACTTT

D gene: -
J gene: TRBJ2-2
clone size: -
V gene: TRBV9
CDR3 protein: CASSVRGTGELFF
CDR3 DNA: TGTGCCAGCAGCGTCCGGGGCACCGGGGAGCTGTTTTTT

D gene: TRBD1
J gene: TRBJ1-1
clone size: -
V gene: TRBV19
CDR3 protein: CASQPQTRDRDTEAFF
CDR3 DNA: TGTGCCAGCCAGCCCCAGACCCGGGACAGGGACACTGAAGCTTTCTTT

D gene: -
J gene: TRBJ1-2
clone size: -
V gene: TRBV11-1
CDR3 protein: CASSLQRREGYTF
CDR3 DNA: TGTGCCAGCAGTCTACAGAGGAGGGAAGGCTACACCTTC

D gene: -
J gene: TRBJ1-2
clone size: -
V gene: TRBV11-2
CDR3 protein: CASSLLVNGQGGYTF
CDR3 DNA: TGTGCCAGCAGCTTACTGGTAAATGGACAAGGTGGCTACACCTTC

D gene: -
J gene: TRBJ1-6
clone size: -
V gene: TRBV11-2
CDR3 protein: CASSPTAGGGKPLHF
CDR3 DNA: TGTGCCAGCAGCCCCACGGCTGGGGGCGGAAAACCCCTCCACTTT

D gene: TRBD1
J gene: TRBJ2-1
clone size: once
V gene: TRBV7-8
CDR3 protein: CASSLALGRGRNEQFF
CDR3 DNA: TGTGCCAGCAGCTTAGCGCTAGGCAGGGGGCGTAATGAGCAGTTCTTC

D gene: -
J gene: TRBJ1-1
clone size: once
V gene: TRBV6-5
CDR3 protein: CASSYIFGTEAFF
CDR3 DNA: TGTGCCAGCAGTTATATTTTCGGCACTGAAGCTTTCTTT

D gene: -
J gene: TRBJ2-2
clone size: -
V gene: TRBV18
CDR3 protein: CASSGDNSNTGELFF
CDR3 DNA: TGTGCCAGCTCTGGGGACAATTCGAACACCGGGGAGCTGTTTTTT

D gene: TRBD2
J gene: TRBJ2-2
clone size: -
V gene: TRBV7-2
CDR3 protein: CASSLASSGRNTGELFF
CDR3 DNA: TGTGCCAGCAGCTTAGCCTCTAGCGGAAGAAACACCGGGGAGCTGTTTTTT

D gene: -
J gene: TRBJ2-3
clone size: -
V gene: TRBV27
CDR3 protein: CASRRRGGGDTQYF
CDR3 DNA: TGTGCCAGCAGGCGACGGGGAGGGGGGGATACGCAGTATTTT

D gene: -
J gene: TRBJ2-6
clone size: -
V gene: TRBV3-1/TRBV3-2
CDR3 protein: CASSPPSSGANVLTF
CDR3 DNA: TGTGCCAGCAGCCCCCCGAGCTCTGGGGCCAACGTCCTGACTTTC

D gene: TRBD1
J gene: TRBJ1-1
clone size: -
V gene: TRBV5-1
CDR3 protein: CASSWGQGLNTEAFF
CDR3 DNA: TGCGCCAGCAGCTGGGGACAGGGATTGAACACTGAAGCTTTCTTT

D gene: TRBD1
J gene: TRBJ1-2
clone size: -
V gene: TRBV11-2
CDR3 protein: CASSLDRGGYTF
CDR3 DNA: TGTGCCAGCAGCTTGGACAGGGGAGGCTACACCTTC

D gene: TRBD1
J gene: TRBJ1-2
clone size: -
V gene: TRBV7-2
CDR3 protein: CASSRTGAGGYTF
CDR3 DNA: TGTGCCAGCAGCCGTACAGGGGCGGGGGGCTACACCTTC

D gene: TRBD1
J gene: TRBJ1-5
clone size: -
V gene: TRBV5-8
CDR3 protein: CASSLRQGAFSSSAQHF
CDR3 DNA: TGTGCCAGCAGCTTAAGACAGGGGGCTTTCTCTAGTTCTGCCCAGCATTTT

D gene: -
J gene: TRBJ1-1
clone size: -
V gene: TRBV2
CDR3 protein: CASKKDRLNTEAFF
CDR3 DNA: TGTGCCAGCAAGAAAGACAGGTTGAACACTGAAGCTTTCTTT

D gene: -
J gene: TRBJ1-3
clone size: once
V gene: TRBV7-9
CDR3 protein: CASSLGTVRNTIYF
CDR3 DNA: TGTGCCAGCAGCTTAGGGACAGTCAGAAACACCATATATTTT

D gene: TRBD1
J gene: TRBJ2-2
clone size: -
V gene: TRBV6-5
CDR3 protein: CASSNGQGRELFF
CDR3 DNA: TGTGCCAGCAGTAACGGACAGGGGAGGGAGCTGTTTTTT